The rows below give T cell receptor beta chains drawn from one sample of a study of cytomegalovirus exposure and HLA in healthy donors. Only in-frame clones appear in the TCRdb table, and some are missing; sequencing was by immunoSEQ multiplex PCR. The data show a few hundred thousand clones, roughly 80% seen once. Input material: PBMCs. Receptors originate from a girl under 10 years old in good health and CMV-seronegative. The conserved cysteine and the conserved F or W are not part of the CDR3 here.

V,CDR3
TRBV10-2,ASSELDRSSYEQY
TRBV11-2,ASSSGGADTQY
TRBV29-1,SALQGLNGYT
TRBV19,ASSILLNTEAF
TRBV7-2,ASSPRTGEGQPQH
TRBV6-1,ASSGSTRDRAWQPQH
TRBV27,ASSFAGELF
TRBV11-1,ASSLSIRQGFVEQY
TRBV29-1,SDRLAGDGETQY
TRBV14,ASSPDRVEQY
TRBV5-5,ASSLSRANYGYT
TRBV5-1,ASSFDRSLLEQY
TRBV4-2,ASSQRLAGDYTGELF
TRBV12-5,ASGLVNRPLDSSGNTIY
TRBV30,AWNLGVAGDTQY
TRBV11-3,ASSSTAGGFTGELF
TRBV18,ASSPQGAEAF
TRBV6-6,ASSRDSLYEQY
TRBV2,ASSISSWLAGGVEY